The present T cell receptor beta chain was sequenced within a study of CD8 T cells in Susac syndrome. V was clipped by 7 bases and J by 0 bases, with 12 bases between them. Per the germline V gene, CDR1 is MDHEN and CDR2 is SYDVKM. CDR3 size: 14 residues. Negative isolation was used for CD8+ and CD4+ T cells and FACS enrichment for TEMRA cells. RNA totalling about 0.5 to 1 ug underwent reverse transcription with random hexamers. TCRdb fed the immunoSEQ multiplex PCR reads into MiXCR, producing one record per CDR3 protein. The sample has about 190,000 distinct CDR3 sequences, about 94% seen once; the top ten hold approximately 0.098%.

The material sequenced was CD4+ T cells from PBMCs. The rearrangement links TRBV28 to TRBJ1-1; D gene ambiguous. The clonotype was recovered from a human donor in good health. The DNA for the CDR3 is TGTGCCAGCACCTCTCCCGGGTTGAACACTGAAGCTTTCTTT. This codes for CASTSPGLNTEAFF.